The 27 T cell receptor beta chains presented below share a single source sample, sequenced in a study of blood T cell repertoires in COVID-19. Only in-frame clones appear in the TCRdb table, and some are missing; sequencing was by immunoSEQ multiplex PCR. The data hold roughly 430,000 clones, with 88% observed a single time. Sequenced input: PBMCs or T cells enriched from blood (not recorded which). The origin of the receptors is a woman aged 40 to 50 with acute COVID-19.

The rearrangement joins TRBV30 to TRBJ1-1; 7 nucleotides match TRBD1. CDR3 size: 12 residues. Germline V lookup: CDR1 GTSNPN, CDR2 SVGIG (reference sequence). V shed 5 bases and J 5 bases; nucleotides not matched to a gene: 5. CDR3 DNA sequence: TGTGCCTGGCAGGGGGTACGGACTGAAGCTTTCTTT. It encodes CAWQGVRTEAFF.

V usage is TRBV20-1 and J usage is TRBJ2-3; D is undetermined. The CDR3 has 11 residues. CDR1 and CDR2 from the germline V gene are DFQATT and SNEGSKA (reference sequence). V was clipped by 6 bases and J by 7 bases, with 11 bases between them. CDR3 in amino acids: CSARGINTQYF. In DNA form, the CDR3 reads TGCAGTGCCCGAGGTATAAATACGCAGTATTTT.

The chain joins TRBV6-6 to TRBJ1-5, with D hard to call. There are 13 residues in the CDR3. Trimming left V 2 bases short and J 8 bases short, with 10 bases between. Germline assignment: CDR1 MNHNY and CDR2 SVGAGI (reference sequence). CDR3 in amino acids: CASSYEWREPQHF. The CDR3 nucleotides read TGTGCCAGCAGTTACGAATGGCGGGAGCCCCAGCATTTT.

This sequence joins TRBV5-1 and TRBJ2-5; TRBD2 matches at 9 bases. Germline assignment: CDR1 SGHRS and CDR2 YFSETQ. The CDR3 is 15 residues long. After removal of 4 bases from V and 1 base from J, the junction contained 5 bases not matched to a gene. CDR3 sequence: CASSQAGGTQETQYF. The DNA of the CDR3 is TGCGCCAGCAGCCAAGCGGGGGGCACCCAAGAGACCCAGTACTTC. The full variable domain, its missing parts supplied by reference TRBV5-1 and TRBJ2-5, is KAGVTQTPRYLIKTRGQQVTLSCSPISGHRSVSWYQQTPGQGLQFLFEYFSETQRNKGNFPGRFSGRQFSNSRSEMNVSTLELGDSALYLCASSQAGGTQETQYFGPGTRLLVL.

Worth noting for this clone: Germline and junction disagree at one end, which may indicate a read error. The J gene is TRBJ2-2, the V gene TRBV10-1; 12 bases are a match to TRBD2. Looked up from germline, CDR1 is WNHNN and CDR2 is SYGVQD (reference sequence). This CDR3 contains 17 residues. Here the CDR3 DNA reads TGCGCCAGCAGTGGGACTAGCGGGGAGCGCGAACACCGGGGAGCTGTTTTT. It translates to CASSGTSGEREHRGAVF.

This chain connects TRBV13 to TRBJ1-3; D uncertain. V was pared by 5 bases and J by 0 bases, with 11 bases between. The CDR3 loop spans 15 amino acids. Germline V gene data show CDR1 as PRHDT and CDR2 as FYEKMQ (reference sequence). The CDR3 DNA follows: TGTGCCAGCAGCGCGTGGACTGTCTCTGGAAACACCATATATTTT. It codes for CASSAWTVSGNTIYF.

V usage is TRBV4-2 and J usage is TRBJ2-1; 8 bases agree with TRBD1. CDR3 length: 16 residues. V shed 4 bases and J 1 base; nucleotides not matched to a gene: 6. Germline CDR1 and CDR2: LGHNA and YNFKEQ. CDR3 loop: CASSPQGQVSYNEQFF. The CDR3 DNA reads as TGTGCCAGCAGCCCCCAGGGACAGGTGTCCTACAATGAGCAGTTCTTC.

The chain uses TRBV19 and TRBJ1-4, with D possibly TRBD1 on 6 matching bases. V shed 9 bases and J shed 7 bases, with 15 bases lying between them. Per germline, CDR1 LNHDA and CDR2 SQIVND (reference sequence). This CDR3 has 13 residues. This CDR3 is CASQGTGLEKLFF. DNA of the CDR3: TGTGCCAGCCAGGGTACAGGGCTTGAAAAACTGTTTTTT.

The chain uses TRBV5-4 and TRBJ2-3; no definite D call. The CDR3 is made up of 13 amino acids. Germline values: CDR1 SGHNT, CDR2 YYREEE (reference sequence). The V end was cut by 1 base, the J end by 2 bases, with 5 bases between. The CDR3 DNA follows: TGTGCCAGCAGCTTGTCCTCCACAGATACGCAGTATTTT. Its protein product is CASSLSSTDTQYF.

This rearrangement joins TRBV9 to TRBJ2-1; tentative D call: TRBD2 (5 bases). CDR3 length: 15 residues. Trimming took 4 bases from V and 10 from J, leaving 21 bases between them. Germline V gives CDR1 SGDLS, CDR2 YYNGEE. The CDR3 here is CASSPLGGSTGEQFF. The DNA for the CDR3 is TGTGCCAGCAGCCCTCTCGGCGGTTCAACGGGAGAGCAGTTCTTC.

This rearrangement joins TRBV19 to TRBJ1-1; 11 bases match TRBD1. Unmatched junction bases numbered 4, after V lost 3 bases and J lost 4 bases. Germline V gives CDR1 LNHDA, CDR2 SQIVND (reference sequence). This CDR3 region has 15 residues. The CDR3 DNA is TGTGCCAGTAGTATTGGACAGGGGGCTGGCACTGAAGCTTTCTTT. It encodes CASSIGQGAGTEAFF.

This rearrangement joins TRBV6-5 to TRBJ2-1; 13 bases match TRBD2. Per the germline V gene, CDR1 is MNHEY and CDR2 is SVGAGI. J gave up 12 bases and V 6 bases, and 5 bases lay outside the gene matches. The CDR3 loop spans 13 amino acids. CDR3: CASSTSGGAGQFF. For the CDR3, the DNA is TGTGCCAGCAGCACTAGCGGGGGGGCCGGGCAGTTCTTC.

CDR3 residues: CASSNNGNTIYF. CDR3 DNA sequence: TGTGCCAGCAGTAATAATGGAAACACCATATATTTT. The chain combines TRBV6-5 with TRBJ1-3; the D is unclear. The CDR3 is 12 residues long. The V gene's germline CDR1 is MNHEY and CDR2 SVGAGI. Trimming cost V 5 bases and J 3 bases, with 5 bases left between them.

The J gene is TRBJ2-7, the V gene TRBV5-1; possible D gene TRBD1, 5 bases. The germline V and J ends were trimmed by 0 bases and 6 bases, with 10 bases remaining between them. The CDR3 is 13 residues long. Germline V gives CDR1 SGHRS, CDR2 YFSETQ. For the CDR3, the DNA is TGCGCCAGCAGCTTGGATACAGGCTCCGAGCAGTACTTC. This encodes CASSLDTGSEQYF.

The rearrangement links TRBV19 to TRBJ1-1; possibly TRBD1 for D (5 bases). With 5 bases removed from V and 6 bases from J, the gap between germline ends came to 16 bases. Looked up from germline, CDR1 is LNHDA and CDR2 is SQIVND (reference sequence). The CDR3 contains 14 residues. The CDR3 coding sequence is TGTGCCAGTAGTCCGATCAGGGAGGACCCTGAAGCTTTCTTT. Translating it yields CASSPIREDPEAFF.

This clone was counted a few times. The V and J genes are TRBV5-8 and TRBJ1-3; D is unclear. V shed 0 bases and J shed 4 bases, with 8 bases lying between them. The CDR3 is made up of 14 amino acids. Germline lookup yields CDR1 SGHTS and CDR2 YDEGEE. Written as DNA, the CDR3 is TGTGCCAGCAGCTTGGGAGGTGACGGAAACACCATATATTTT. Protein product: CASSLGGDGNTIYF.

This sequence joins TRBV19 and TRBJ2-3, with D perhaps matching TRBD1 (6 bases). V was trimmed by 4 bases and J by 6 bases, leaving 14 bases between them. This CDR3 is 14 amino acids long. CDR1 LNHDA and CDR2 SQIVND come from the germline V gene (reference sequence). The CDR3 loop is CASSTPRGADTQYF. Here the CDR3 DNA reads TGTGCCAGTAGTACTCCCAGGGGTGCTGATACGCAGTATTTT.

Only one count was recorded for this clone. This rearrangement joins TRBV5-1 to TRBJ2-7; a possible D gene is TRBD1 (6 bases). Trimming left V 0 bases short and J 4 bases short, with 23 bases between. Germline V CDR1 and CDR2: SGHRS, YFSETQ. CDR3 length equals 18 residues. CDR3 residues: CASSLDPRHRDRMYEQYF. Written as DNA, the CDR3 is TGCGCCAGCAGCTTGGACCCCCGGCACAGGGATCGCATGTACGAGCAGTACTTC.

This chain joins TRBV27 and TRBJ2-3, with 8 nucleotides matching TRBD2. This CDR3 contains 15 residues. The V and J ends lost 3 bases and 6 bases, in that order; junction bases with no gene match: 8. Germline lookup yields CDR1 MNHEY and CDR2 SMNVEV (reference sequence). The CDR3 sequence is CASSFFSGGADTQYF. In nucleotides, the CDR3 is TGTGCCAGCAGTTTCTTCAGCGGGGGTGCGGATACGCAGTATTTT.

The V gene is TRBV19, the J gene TRBJ1-6; tentative D call: TRBD1 (6 bases). This CDR3 is 15 amino acids long. Trimming took 4 bases from V and 10 from J, leaving 17 bases between them. Germline loops: CDR1 LNHDA, CDR2 SQIVND (reference sequence). As DNA, the CDR3 is TGTGCCAGTAGTACGCGAGGGACACGCGGATCACCCCTCCACTTT. It translates to CASSTRGTRGSPLHF.

The rearrangement links TRBV19 to TRBJ2-2; 10 bases are shared with TRBD1. V shed 7 bases and J 7 bases; nucleotides not matched to a gene: 12. In germline, CDR1 is LNHDA, CDR2 SQIVND (reference sequence). The CDR3 is 16 amino acids. CDR3: CASTPNRQGAIGELFF. Here the CDR3 DNA reads TGTGCCAGTACCCCAAACCGACAGGGGGCGATCGGGGAGCTGTTTTTT.

This clone was seen a single time. The genes are TRBV6-1 and TRBJ2-5; a possible D gene is TRBD1 (6 bases). CDR1 MNHNS and CDR2 SASEGT come from the germline V gene. V was trimmed by 2 bases and J by 1 base, leaving 11 bases between them. This CDR3 has 15 amino acids. DNA of the CDR3: TGTGCCAGCAGTGAACCTCAGGGGTTCCAAGAGACCCAGTACTTC. Translated: CASSEPQGFQETQYF.

The V call is TRBV7-9, the J call TRBJ2-3; 8 nucleotides agree with TRBD2. There are 16 residues in the CDR3. Germline lookup yields CDR1 SEHNR and CDR2 FQNEAQ (reference sequence). Trimming took 3 bases from V and 2 from J; bases not matched to a gene: 7. CDR3: CASSFLSGGYTDTQYF. In nucleotides, the CDR3 is TGTGCCAGCAGCTTTCTCTCGGGGGGGTACACAGATACGCAGTATTTT.

A word on this clone: This specimen includes other DNA sequences encoding the same CDR3. The chain recombines TRBV5-4 with TRBJ2-5, with 11 bases identical to TRBD2. This CDR3 contains 16 residues. The germline CDR1 and CDR2 sequences are SGHNT and YYREEE (reference sequence). Losses at the gene ends were 0 bases for V and 1 base for J; bases not matched to a gene: 2. CDR3 protein: CASSLGLAGGQETQYF. The CDR3, as DNA: TGTGCCAGCAGCTTGGGCCTAGCGGGGGGCCAAGAGACCCAGTACTTC.

V gene TRBV27 combines with J gene TRBJ1-5; D remains ambiguous. With 0 bases removed from V and 2 bases from J, the gap between germline ends came to 11 bases. In germline, CDR1 is MNHEY, CDR2 SMNVEV (reference sequence). The CDR3 sequence is 16 residues long. CDR3 protein: CASSLSHSLGNQPQHF. The CDR3 DNA follows: TGTGCCAGCAGTTTATCCCATAGTTTGGGCAATCAGCCCCAGCATTTT.

In this sample, this clone turned up once. The chain has TRBV5-1 and TRBJ1-6, with D possibly matching TRBD1 (5 bases). The germline V and J ends were trimmed by 3 bases and 5 bases, with 9 bases remaining between them. The V gene's germline CDR1 is SGHRS and CDR2 YFSETQ. The CDR3 loop spans 14 amino acids. The DNA for the CDR3 is TGCGCCAGCAGCTCGGGGGGAAATAATTCACCCCTCCACTTT. It yields the protein CASSSGGNNSPLHF.

The V call is TRBV6-1, the J call TRBJ2-7, with 9 bases aligning to TRBD2. Germline loops: CDR1 MNHNS, CDR2 SASEGT. V lost 2 bases, J lost 2 bases, and 4 bases stayed unmatched. This CDR3 is built from 15 residues. CDR3 DNA sequence: TGTGCCAGCAGTGAACAGGTAGCGGGGGCCTACGAGCAGTACTTC. As protein: CASSEQVAGAYEQYF.